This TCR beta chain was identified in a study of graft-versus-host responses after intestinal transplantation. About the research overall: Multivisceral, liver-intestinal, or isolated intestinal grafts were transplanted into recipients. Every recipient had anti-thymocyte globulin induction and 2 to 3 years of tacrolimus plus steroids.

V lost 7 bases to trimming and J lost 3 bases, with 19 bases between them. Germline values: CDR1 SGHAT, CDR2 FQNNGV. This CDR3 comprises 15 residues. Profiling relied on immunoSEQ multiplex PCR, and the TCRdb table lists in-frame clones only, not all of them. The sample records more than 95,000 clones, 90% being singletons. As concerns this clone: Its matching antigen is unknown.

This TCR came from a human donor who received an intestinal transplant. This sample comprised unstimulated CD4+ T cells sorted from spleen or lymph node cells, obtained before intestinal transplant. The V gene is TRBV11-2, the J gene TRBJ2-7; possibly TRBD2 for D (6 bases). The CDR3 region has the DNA TGTGCCAGCACTAAAGGGGCGGGGCGGATCTACGAGCAGTACTTC. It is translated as CASTKGAGRIYEQYF. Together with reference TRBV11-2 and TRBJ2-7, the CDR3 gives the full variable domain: EAGVAQSPRYKIIEKRQSVAFWCNPISGHATLYWYQQILGQGPKLLIQFQNNGVVDDSQLPKDRFSAERLKGVDSTLKIQPAKLEDSAVYLCASTKGAGRIYEQYFGPGTRLTVT.